The clone carrying this T cell receptor (beta chain) appeared many times. The sample is drawn from a study of neurological immune-mediated disorders. Germline V gene sequence: CDR1 SGHVS, CDR2 FNYEAQ. With V trimmed by 4 bases and J by 6 bases, 8 bases remained unmatched. The CDR3 runs to 15 residues. TCRdb independently ran MiXCR on the 5' RACE reads; one entry per CDR3 protein. The table includes just under 60,000 distinct CDR3 sequences, 2.5% detected once. This clonotype was sampled from a middle-aged man with multiple sclerosis. The sequenced sample consisted of PBMCs. The chain links TRBV7-6 to TRBJ2-2; 7 nucleotides match TRBD1. CDR3 coding DNA: TGTGCCAGCAGCTCAAGCCCCACAGGGGCCGGGGAGCTGTTTTTT. This encodes CASSSSPTGAGELFF.